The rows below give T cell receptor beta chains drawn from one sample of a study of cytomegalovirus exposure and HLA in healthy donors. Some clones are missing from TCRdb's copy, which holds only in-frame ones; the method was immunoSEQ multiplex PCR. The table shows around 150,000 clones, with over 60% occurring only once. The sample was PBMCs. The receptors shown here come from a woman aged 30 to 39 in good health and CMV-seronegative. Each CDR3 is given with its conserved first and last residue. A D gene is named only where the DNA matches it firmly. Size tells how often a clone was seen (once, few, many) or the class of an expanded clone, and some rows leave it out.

CDR3nt: TGCGCCAGCAGCCAAGTAGGGAGTAGCCACGAGCAGTACTTC
CDR3aa: CASSQVGSSHEQYF
d_gene: -
j_gene: TRBJ2-7
abundance: -
v_gene: TRBV4-3

CDR3nt: TGTGCCAGCAGCTTGGCCGGGACAGGAGAAAGGCCCCAGCATTTT
CDR3aa: CASSLAGTGERPQHF
d_gene: TRBD1
j_gene: TRBJ1-5
abundance: -
v_gene: TRBV5-6

CDR3nt: TGCAGCGTTGAGGGGATGGGACAGACTTATGGCTACACCTTC
CDR3aa: CSVEGMGQTYGYTF
d_gene: TRBD1
j_gene: TRBJ1-2
abundance: -
v_gene: TRBV29-1

CDR3nt: TGTGCCAGCAGCTTGGAACCAGGGTTCTCCGAGCAGTACTTC
CDR3aa: CASSLEPGFSEQYF
d_gene: -
j_gene: TRBJ2-7
abundance: -
v_gene: TRBV5-6

CDR3nt: TGTGCCAGCAGCCTAAACAGGGATACGCAGTATTTT
CDR3aa: CASSLNRDTQYF
d_gene: -
j_gene: TRBJ2-3
abundance: few
v_gene: TRBV11-2

CDR3nt: TGTGCCAGCAGACAGGGTGGGAACACTGAAGCTTTCTTT
CDR3aa: CASRQGGNTEAFF
d_gene: -
j_gene: TRBJ1-1
abundance: -
v_gene: TRBV2

CDR3nt: TGTGCCAGCAGCCCCCGGCCCCGGGAAATGAACACTGAAGCTTTCTTT
CDR3aa: CASSPRPREMNTEAFF
d_gene: -
j_gene: TRBJ1-1
abundance: few
v_gene: TRBV5-4

CDR3nt: TGTGCCAGCCGGGTGGGCACTGAAGCTTTCTTT
CDR3aa: CASRVGTEAFF
d_gene: -
j_gene: TRBJ1-1
abundance: -
v_gene: TRBV27

CDR3nt: TGTGCCAGCAGCCTAGTGCGGCTAAGGGGAGATACGCAGTATTTT
CDR3aa: CASSLVRLRGDTQYF
d_gene: -
j_gene: TRBJ2-3
abundance: -
v_gene: TRBV28

CDR3nt: TGTGCCAGCAGCCTCACAGGGCTTTGGGGGAATGAGCAGTTCTTC
CDR3aa: CASSLTGLWGNEQFF
d_gene: -
j_gene: TRBJ2-1
abundance: -
v_gene: TRBV6-5

CDR3nt: TGCGCCAGCAGCCGGTCTAGCGGTCGCACAGATACGCAGTATTTT
CDR3aa: CASSRSSGRTDTQYF
d_gene: TRBD2
j_gene: TRBJ2-3
abundance: few
v_gene: TRBV4-1

CDR3nt: TGTGCCAGCAGCTCCCCCTGGGGGGGAGGGACAGATACGCAGTATTTT
CDR3aa: CASSSPWGGGTDTQYF
d_gene: TRBD2
j_gene: TRBJ2-3
abundance: -
v_gene: TRBV9

CDR3nt: TGTTCCAGCAGCTTACCCTCGGCAGCGATTTCACCCCTCCACTTT
CDR3aa: CSSSLPSAAISPLHF
d_gene: -
j_gene: TRBJ1-6
abundance: -
v_gene: TRBV7-9

CDR3nt: TGTGCCAGCAGTTTATCCCGGGAGGCGGGCGAGCAGTACTTC
CDR3aa: CASSLSREAGEQYF
d_gene: TRBD2
j_gene: TRBJ2-7
abundance: once
v_gene: TRBV28

CDR3nt: TGTGCCAGCAGCTCGGACAGGGTCGAGCAGTACTTC
CDR3aa: CASSSDRVEQYF
d_gene: TRBD1
j_gene: TRBJ2-7
abundance: -
v_gene: TRBV5-4

CDR3nt: TGCGCCAGCAGTTTTAGCCCCGGGGAGGCCTCTACGGACGAGCAGTACTTC
CDR3aa: CASSFSPGEASTDEQYF
d_gene: -
j_gene: TRBJ2-7
abundance: -
v_gene: TRBV5-1

CDR3nt: TGCGCCAGCAGCCAAAGATCCAGACAGGGCTCGCCTAATGAAAAACTGTTTTTT
CDR3aa: CASSQRSRQGSPNEKLFF
d_gene: TRBD1
j_gene: TRBJ1-4
abundance: few
v_gene: TRBV4-3

CDR3nt: TGTGCCAGCAGCTTAAGACGACATCTCTACAATGAGCAGTTCTTC
CDR3aa: CASSLRRHLYNEQFF
d_gene: -
j_gene: TRBJ2-1
abundance: -
v_gene: TRBV11-2

CDR3nt: TGTGCCAGCAGCTTATCAGGTCGAGAGATGTTCACCGGGGAGCTGTTTTTT
CDR3aa: CASSLSGREMFTGELFF
d_gene: -
j_gene: TRBJ2-2
abundance: -
v_gene: TRBV7-9

CDR3nt: TGTGCCAGCAGCGTAGATGGGAGGACCGGGGAGCTGTTTTTT
CDR3aa: CASSVDGRTGELFF
d_gene: -
j_gene: TRBJ2-2
abundance: once
v_gene: TRBV9

CDR3nt: TGTGCCAGCAGTGCCTCAGGGGCTACTCGGGGCTACACCTTC
CDR3aa: CASSASGATRGYTF
d_gene: -
j_gene: TRBJ1-2
abundance: -
v_gene: TRBV25-1

CDR3nt: TGCGCCAGCAGCTTACAAGGACAGGGATATCCTGAAGCTTTCTTT
CDR3aa: CASSLQGQGYPEAFF
d_gene: TRBD1
j_gene: TRBJ1-1
abundance: -
v_gene: TRBV5-1

CDR3nt: TGTGCCAGCAGCTCCGCTAGCGGGAGTAGGAACGAGCAGTACTTC
CDR3aa: CASSSASGSRNEQYF
d_gene: TRBD2
j_gene: TRBJ2-7
abundance: few
v_gene: TRBV4-2

CDR3nt: TGCGCCAGCGATGGACAGGGAGGTCCAGATACGCAGTATTTT
CDR3aa: CASDGQGGPDTQYF
d_gene: TRBD1
j_gene: TRBJ2-3
abundance: -
v_gene: TRBV5-1

CDR3nt: TGTGCCAGCAGCTTTAGGCTAGCGGGAATCCCGCGATACAATGAGCAGTTCTTC
CDR3aa: CASSFRLAGIPRYNEQFF
d_gene: TRBD2
j_gene: TRBJ2-1
abundance: -
v_gene: TRBV5-4

CDR3nt: TGTGCCAGTACTCCTGGGTGGGGCCGACTAGCGGGAGATGGCAATGAGCAGTTCTTC
CDR3aa: CASTPGWGRLAGDGNEQFF
d_gene: TRBD2
j_gene: TRBJ2-1
abundance: -
v_gene: TRBV19

CDR3nt: TGTGCCAGCAGTGAAATCAGGAGCAATCAGCCCCAGCATTTT
CDR3aa: CASSEIRSNQPQHF
d_gene: -
j_gene: TRBJ1-5
abundance: -
v_gene: TRBV6-1

CDR3nt: TGTGCCAGCAGATTGGACAGGAACGAGCAGTACTTC
CDR3aa: CASRLDRNEQYF
d_gene: TRBD1
j_gene: TRBJ2-7
abundance: -
v_gene: TRBV2

CDR3nt: TGTTCCAGCAGCTTGGACAGTCGTGGCTACACCTTC
CDR3aa: CSSSLDSRGYTF
d_gene: -
j_gene: TRBJ1-2
abundance: -
v_gene: TRBV7-9

CDR3nt: TGCAGCGTTGCAGAGCGGGGGAATTACGAGCAGTACTTC
CDR3aa: CSVAERGNYEQYF
d_gene: TRBD2
j_gene: TRBJ2-7
abundance: -
v_gene: TRBV29-1

CDR3nt: TGTGCCAGCAGGCTGGGACTAGCGGGAGTCGAGCAGTACTTC
CDR3aa: CASRLGLAGVEQYF
d_gene: TRBD2
j_gene: TRBJ2-7
abundance: -
v_gene: TRBV2

CDR3nt: TGTGCCAGCAGTTTACAGACGGGGGCAGATACGCAGTATTTT
CDR3aa: CASSLQTGADTQYF
d_gene: -
j_gene: TRBJ2-3
abundance: -
v_gene: TRBV2

CDR3nt: TGTGCCAGCAGCTTGGCGACGGGGAATTCACCCCTCCACTTT
CDR3aa: CASSLATGNSPLHF
d_gene: -
j_gene: TRBJ1-6
abundance: -
v_gene: TRBV5-4

CDR3nt: TGTGCCAGCAGCTTACCCTTAACAGGGGAGTTAAGAGGCTACACCTTC
CDR3aa: CASSLPLTGELRGYTF
d_gene: TRBD1
j_gene: TRBJ1-2
abundance: -
v_gene: TRBV7-9

CDR3nt: TGTGCCAGCAGTTTGTCCAAGACTAGCGGGATGCAAGAGACCCAGTACTTC
CDR3aa: CASSLSKTSGMQETQYF
d_gene: TRBD2
j_gene: TRBJ2-5
abundance: -
v_gene: TRBV28

CDR3nt: TGTGCCAGCAGCTCCCAGGCGGTCCTAGCGGGAGAAGGCTACAATGAGCAGTTCTTC
CDR3aa: CASSSQAVLAGEGYNEQFF
d_gene: TRBD2
j_gene: TRBJ2-1
abundance: -
v_gene: TRBV13

CDR3nt: TGTGCCAGCAGCTTGGTGGGGGGGGAAAAACTGTTTTTT
CDR3aa: CASSLVGGEKLFF
d_gene: -
j_gene: TRBJ1-4
abundance: -
v_gene: TRBV5-4

CDR3nt: TGCGCCAGCAGTTCTAGCAGGACCTACGAGCAGTACTTC
CDR3aa: CASSSSRTYEQYF
d_gene: -
j_gene: TRBJ2-7
abundance: -
v_gene: TRBV5-1

CDR3nt: TGTGCCAGTAGCACAGGCTCCCATCGGACAACTAATGAAAAACTGTTTTTT
CDR3aa: CASSTGSHRTTNEKLFF
d_gene: -
j_gene: TRBJ1-4
abundance: -
v_gene: TRBV19

CDR3nt: TGTGCCAGCAGCATAAGACGCGGTGGGGCCCATGGCTACACCTTC
CDR3aa: CASSIRRGGAHGYTF
d_gene: -
j_gene: TRBJ1-2
abundance: -
v_gene: TRBV21-1

CDR3nt: TGTGCCAGCAGCGTAGTGGGGACTAGCTCGACCGGGGAGCTGTTTTTT
CDR3aa: CASSVVGTSSTGELFF
d_gene: TRBD2
j_gene: TRBJ2-2
abundance: -
v_gene: TRBV9

CDR3nt: TGCGCCAGCAGCCAAGGGAGGATACTCCTCACCGAGTTTGGGGCCAACGTCCTGACTTTC
CDR3aa: CASSQGRILLTEFGANVLTF
d_gene: -
j_gene: TRBJ2-6
abundance: -
v_gene: TRBV4-1

CDR3nt: TGCGCCAGCAGCTTGGCAGTGGAGACTGAAGCTTTCTTT
CDR3aa: CASSLAVETEAFF
d_gene: -
j_gene: TRBJ1-1
abundance: -
v_gene: TRBV5-1

CDR3nt: TGTGCCAGCAGCTTAGCACAAAGCGGGGGCTCCTACAATGAGCAGTTCTTC
CDR3aa: CASSLAQSGGSYNEQFF
d_gene: TRBD2
j_gene: TRBJ2-1
abundance: -
v_gene: TRBV7-8

CDR3nt: TGTGCCAGCAGCCCCAGGATGGGACAATACAATGAGCAGTTCTTC
CDR3aa: CASSPRMGQYNEQFF
d_gene: -
j_gene: TRBJ2-1
abundance: -
v_gene: TRBV6-5

CDR3nt: TGTGCCAGCACCCAGGCACCAACGAACACCGGGGAGCTGTTTTTT
CDR3aa: CASTQAPTNTGELFF
d_gene: -
j_gene: TRBJ2-2
abundance: once
v_gene: TRBV9

CDR3nt: TGTGCCATCAGTGAGGCGGGAAAGGGCCCGGTGGCTTTCTTT
CDR3aa: CAISEAGKGPVAFF
d_gene: -
j_gene: TRBJ1-1
abundance: -
v_gene: TRBV10-3

CDR3nt: TGCGCCAGCAGCTTGGTGGGACAGGGGGAATATGGCTACACCTTC
CDR3aa: CASSLVGQGEYGYTF
d_gene: TRBD1
j_gene: TRBJ1-2
abundance: -
v_gene: TRBV5-1

CDR3nt: TGTGCCAGCAGTTTGGTAGGCTCTAGCGCAGATACGCAGTATTTT
CDR3aa: CASSLVGSSADTQYF
d_gene: -
j_gene: TRBJ2-3
abundance: once
v_gene: TRBV27

CDR3nt: TGTGCCAGCAGTTACTCGAACACCGATGGCTACACCTTC
CDR3aa: CASSYSNTDGYTF
d_gene: -
j_gene: TRBJ1-2
abundance: -
v_gene: TRBV6-5

CDR3nt: TGTGCCAGCAGTCGGGGGACGAACACCGGGGAGCTGTTTTTT
CDR3aa: CASSRGTNTGELFF
d_gene: -
j_gene: TRBJ2-2
abundance: -
v_gene: TRBV27

CDR3nt: TGTGCCAGCAGTCTTACAGGGGGGAGCGAGCAGTACTTC
CDR3aa: CASSLTGGSEQYF
d_gene: TRBD1
j_gene: TRBJ2-7
abundance: -
v_gene: TRBV28

CDR3nt: TGTGCCAGCAGCCCCGTCGAAGCAGAAAAACTGTTTTTT
CDR3aa: CASSPVEAEKLFF
d_gene: -
j_gene: TRBJ1-4
abundance: -
v_gene: TRBV6-5

CDR3nt: TGTGCCAGCATGAGGGACACCCGAGAGACCCAGTACTTC
CDR3aa: CASMRDTRETQYF
d_gene: -
j_gene: TRBJ2-5
abundance: -
v_gene: TRBV6-5

CDR3nt: TGTGCCAGCAGCTTAGGTCGCGGAAAGTGGGAGCAGTACTTC
CDR3aa: CASSLGRGKWEQYF
d_gene: -
j_gene: TRBJ2-7
abundance: -
v_gene: TRBV11-2

CDR3nt: TGTGCCAGCACCTACGATTTGACAGGGAATTCACCCCTCCACTTT
CDR3aa: CASTYDLTGNSPLHF
d_gene: TRBD1
j_gene: TRBJ1-6
abundance: few
v_gene: TRBV27